In this sample, the clone carrying this T cell receptor (beta chain) turned up once. The CDR3 consists of 15 residues. The germline CDR1 and CDR2 sequences are SQVTM and ANQGSEA. Trimming removed 3 bases at V and 3 bases at J, with 14 bases between. The protocol was immunoSEQ multiplex PCR, while the TCRdb copy is restricted to in-frame clones and leaves out a portion. The sample lists around 12,000 clones; 70% to 85% were seen once. The data were obtained in a study of PD-1 blockade in classical Hodgkin lymphoma. Each of the patients experienced relapse following autologous stem cell transplantation, and their brentuximab vedotin exposure differed. Thawed PBMCs underwent magnetic negative selection to obtain purified CD8+ T cells.

The source material was CD8+ T cells from blood, sampled at baseline. The TCR originated in a human donor with classical Hodgkin lymphoma. J is TRBJ2-2 and V is TRBV29-1, with D maybe TRBD1 (7 bases). The CDR3 reads CSVDSGRGDTGELFF. CDR3 coding DNA: TGCAGCGTTGACTCCGGCAGGGGGGACACCGGGGAGCTGTTTTTT.